This T cell receptor beta chain was sequenced for a study of persistence of HIV-infected CD4 T cells. Study summary: Suppressive ART had lasted a median of about eight years.

Regarding this clone: Its antigen remains unknown.

The stimulus was an HIV-1 Gag 15-mer peptide pool, about 1.1 ug/peptide/mL. CD4+ T cells upregulating both CD40 ligand and CD69 were sorted as responding cells. CD8+ T cells were removed from PBMCs prior to stimulation. A roughly 17-hour stimulation of CD8-depleted PBMCs used anti-CD28/CD49d costimulation, CD40-blocking antibody and enfuvirtide. Germline CDR1 and CDR2: SEHNR and FQNEAQ (reference sequence). Trimming left V 7 bases short and J 3 bases short, with 6 bases between. The CDR3 has 12 amino acids. Sequencing used immunoSEQ version 4 in survey mode. Sequencing was performed with immunoSEQ multiplex PCR; in TCRdb, only in-frame clones are kept and a portion is missing. The data hold tens of thousands of clones, with about 74% observed a single time.

The sample was CD4+ T cells sorted from PBMCs after approximately 18-hour stimulation, taken from a patient who received antiretroviral therapy. The receptor was derived from an adult man with HIV who was CMV-seropositive. The J gene is TRBJ2-2, the V gene TRBV7-9; D uncertain. CDR3 sequence: CASTWDTGELFF. The CDR3 coding sequence is TGTGCCAGCACCTGGGACACCGGGGAGCTGTTTTTT. The full variable domain, in which reference TRBV7-9 and TRBJ2-2 provide the parts outside the CDR3, is DTGVSQNPRHKITKRGQNVTFRCDPISEHNRLYWYRQTLGQGPEFLTYFQNEAQLEKSRLLSDRFSAERPKGSFSTLEIQRTEQGDSAMYLCASTWDTGELFFGEGSRLTVL.